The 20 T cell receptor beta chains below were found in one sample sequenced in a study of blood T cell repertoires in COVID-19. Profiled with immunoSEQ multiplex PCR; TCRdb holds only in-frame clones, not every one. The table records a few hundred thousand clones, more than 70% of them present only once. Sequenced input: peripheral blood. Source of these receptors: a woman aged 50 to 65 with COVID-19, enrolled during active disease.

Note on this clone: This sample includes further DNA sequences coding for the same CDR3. CDR3 sequence reads: CASSIGQGSSYEQYF. In DNA, the CDR3 is TGTGCCAGTAGTATAGGACAGGGGAGCTCCTACGAGCAGTACTTC. The chain couples TRBV19 to TRBJ2-7, with 8 bases matching TRBD1. Germline-derived CDR1 and CDR2 are LNHDA and SQIVND (reference sequence). V lost 1 base and J lost 0; bases outside the gene matches: 2. The CDR3 is 15 amino acids.

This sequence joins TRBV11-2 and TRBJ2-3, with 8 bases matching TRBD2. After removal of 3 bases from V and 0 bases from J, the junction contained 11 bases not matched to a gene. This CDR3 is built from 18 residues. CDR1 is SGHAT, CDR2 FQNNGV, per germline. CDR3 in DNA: TGTGCCAGCAGCTTTTACCGCGGGAGCGGGAGAAGCACAGATACGCAGTATTTT. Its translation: CASSFYRGSGRSTDTQYF. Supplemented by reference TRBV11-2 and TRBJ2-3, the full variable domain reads EAGVAQSPRYKIIEKRQSVAFWCNPISGHATLYWYQQILGQGPKLLIQFQNNGVVDDSQLPKDRFSAERLKGVDSTLKIQPAKLEDSAVYLCASSFYRGSGRSTDTQYFGPGTRLTVL.

As DNA, the CDR3 is TGTGCCAGCAGCCCCCCGGGAGGGATTGACACCGGGGAGCTGTTTTTT. Protein product: CASSPPGGIDTGELFF. The J gene is TRBJ2-2, the V gene TRBV7-9; the match to TRBD2 covers 8 bases. The V gene's germline CDR1 is SEHNR and CDR2 FQNEAQ (reference sequence). This CDR3 is built from 16 residues. V shed 5 bases and J 3 bases; nucleotides not matched to a gene: 8.

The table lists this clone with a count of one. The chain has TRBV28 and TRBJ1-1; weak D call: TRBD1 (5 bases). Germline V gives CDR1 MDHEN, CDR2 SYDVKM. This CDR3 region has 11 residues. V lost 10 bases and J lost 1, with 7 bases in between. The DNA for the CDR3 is TGTGCCACGGGGGGGAACACTGAAGCTTTCTTT. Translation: CATGGNTEAFF.

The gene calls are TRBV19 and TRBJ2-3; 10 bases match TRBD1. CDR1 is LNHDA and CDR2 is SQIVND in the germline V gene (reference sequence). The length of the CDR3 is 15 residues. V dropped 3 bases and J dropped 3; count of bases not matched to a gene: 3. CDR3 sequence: CASSMPDRGTDTQYF. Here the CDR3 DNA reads TGTGCCAGTAGTATGCCGGACAGGGGGACAGATACGCAGTATTTT.

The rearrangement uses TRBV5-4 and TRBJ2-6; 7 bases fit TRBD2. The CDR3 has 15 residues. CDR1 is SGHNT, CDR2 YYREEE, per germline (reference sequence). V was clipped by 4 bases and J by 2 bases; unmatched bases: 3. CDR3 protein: CASSPGTTGANVLTF. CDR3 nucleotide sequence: TGTGCCAGCAGCCCCGGGACTACTGGGGCCAACGTCCTGACTTTC.

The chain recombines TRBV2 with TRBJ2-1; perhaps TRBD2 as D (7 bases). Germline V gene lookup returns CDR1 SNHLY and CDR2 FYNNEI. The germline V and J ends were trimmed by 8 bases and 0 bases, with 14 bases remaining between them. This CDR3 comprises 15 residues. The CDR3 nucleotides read TGTGCCAGCTCGGAGGGGGGGCCCTCCTACAATGAGCAGTTCTTC. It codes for CASSEGGPSYNEQFF.

The CDR3 bases are TGCAGCGTTGCCCGGGGCTCCTACGAGCAGTACTTC. Amino acid sequence: CSVARGSYEQYF. This chain joins TRBV29-1 and TRBJ2-7; D perhaps matches TRBD2 (5 bases). The CDR3 spans 12 residues. V was pared by 4 bases and J by 0 bases, with 7 bases between. The germline CDR1 and CDR2 sequences are SQVTM and ANQGSEA.

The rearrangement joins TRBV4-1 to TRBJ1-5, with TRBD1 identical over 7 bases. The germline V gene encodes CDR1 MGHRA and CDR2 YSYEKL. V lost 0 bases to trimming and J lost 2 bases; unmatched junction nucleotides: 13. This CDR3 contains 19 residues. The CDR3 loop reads CASSQDPDRGRFGNQPQHF. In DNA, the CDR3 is TGCGCCAGCAGCCAAGATCCCGATAGGGGGCGATTTGGCAATCAGCCCCAGCATTTT.

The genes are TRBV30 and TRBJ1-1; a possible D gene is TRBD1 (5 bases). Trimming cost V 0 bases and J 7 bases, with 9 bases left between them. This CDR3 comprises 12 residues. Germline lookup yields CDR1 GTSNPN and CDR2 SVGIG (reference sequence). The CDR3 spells CAWSVTGVEAFF. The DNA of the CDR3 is TGTGCCTGGAGTGTTACAGGAGTTGAAGCTTTCTTT.

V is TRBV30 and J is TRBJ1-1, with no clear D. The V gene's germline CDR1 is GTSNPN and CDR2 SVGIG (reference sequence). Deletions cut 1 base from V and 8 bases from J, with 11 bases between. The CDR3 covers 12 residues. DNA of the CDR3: TGTGCCTGGAGTGCCGTCGGGTCAGAAGCTTTCTTT. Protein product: CAWSAVGSEAFF.

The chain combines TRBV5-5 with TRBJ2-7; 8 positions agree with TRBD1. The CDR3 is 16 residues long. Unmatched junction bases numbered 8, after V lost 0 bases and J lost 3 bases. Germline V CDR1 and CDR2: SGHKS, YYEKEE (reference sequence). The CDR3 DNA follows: TGTGCCAGCAGCTTGGGAATGTCGGGACAGGTCTACGAGCAGTACTTC. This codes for CASSLGMSGQVYEQYF.

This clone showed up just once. The CDR3 reads CAGPGSRLPFNSPLHF. The CDR3 DNA reads TGTGCCGGTCCCGGGTCCCGACTACCTTTTAATTCACCCCTCCACTTT. The V gene is TRBV21-1, the J gene TRBJ1-6. TRBV21-1 is annotated as a pseudogene. This CDR3 is 16 amino acids long.

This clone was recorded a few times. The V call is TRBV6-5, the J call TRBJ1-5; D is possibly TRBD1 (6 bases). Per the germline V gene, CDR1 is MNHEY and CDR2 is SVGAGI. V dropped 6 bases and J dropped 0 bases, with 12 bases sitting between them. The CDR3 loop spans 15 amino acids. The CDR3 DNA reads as TGTGCCAGCAGCTCAGACAGGTATAGCAATCAGCCCCAGCATTTT. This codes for CASSSDRYSNQPQHF.

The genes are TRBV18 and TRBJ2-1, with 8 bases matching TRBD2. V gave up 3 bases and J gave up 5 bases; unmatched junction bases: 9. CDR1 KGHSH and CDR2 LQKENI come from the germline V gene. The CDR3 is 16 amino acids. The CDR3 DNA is TGTGCCAGCTCACCGGTCGGAGCGGGGGCAGACAATGAGCAGTTCTTC. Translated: CASSPVGAGADNEQFF.

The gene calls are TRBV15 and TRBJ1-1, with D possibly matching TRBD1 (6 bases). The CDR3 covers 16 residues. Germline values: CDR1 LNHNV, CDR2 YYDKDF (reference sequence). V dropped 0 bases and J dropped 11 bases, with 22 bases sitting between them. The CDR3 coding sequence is TGTGCCACCAGCAGAGAGACCACCATCAGGGGAGACCCTGCTTTCTTT. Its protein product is CATSRETTIRGDPAFF.

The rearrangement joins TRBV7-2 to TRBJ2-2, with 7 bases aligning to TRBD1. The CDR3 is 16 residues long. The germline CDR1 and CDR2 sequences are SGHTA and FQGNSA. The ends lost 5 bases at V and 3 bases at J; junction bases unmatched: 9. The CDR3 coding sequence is TGTGCCAGCAGCCCCCAGAGACAGGGCCACACCGGGGAGCTGTTTTTT. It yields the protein CASSPQRQGHTGELFF.

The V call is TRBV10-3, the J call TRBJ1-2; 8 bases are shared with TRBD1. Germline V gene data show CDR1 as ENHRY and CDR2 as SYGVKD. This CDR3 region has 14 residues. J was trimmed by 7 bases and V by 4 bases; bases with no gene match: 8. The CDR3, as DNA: TGTGCCATCAGTGGCGGCAGGGGGCAAGGTGGCTACACCTTC. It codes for CAISGGRGQGGYTF.

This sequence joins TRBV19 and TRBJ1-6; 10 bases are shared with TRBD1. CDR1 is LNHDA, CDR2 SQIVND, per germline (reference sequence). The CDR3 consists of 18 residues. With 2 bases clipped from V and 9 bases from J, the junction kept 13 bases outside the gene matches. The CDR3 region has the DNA TGTGCCAGTAGTATATACTCCGGGACAGGGGAGCGGAGTTCACCCCTCCACTTT. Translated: CASSIYSGTGERSSPLHF.

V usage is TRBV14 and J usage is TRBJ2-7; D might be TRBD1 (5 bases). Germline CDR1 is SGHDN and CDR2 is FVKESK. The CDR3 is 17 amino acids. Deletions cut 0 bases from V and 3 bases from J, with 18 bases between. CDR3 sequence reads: CASSQDKGAARIYEQYF. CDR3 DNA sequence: TGTGCCAGCAGCCAAGACAAAGGGGCAGCGAGGATCTACGAGCAGTACTTC. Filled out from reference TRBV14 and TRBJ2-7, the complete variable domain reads EAGVTQFPSHSVIEKGQTVTLRCDPISGHDNLYWYRRVMGKEIKFLLHFVKESKQDESGMPNNRFLAERTGGTYSTLKVQPAELEDSGVYFCASSQDKGAARIYEQYFGPGTRLTVT.